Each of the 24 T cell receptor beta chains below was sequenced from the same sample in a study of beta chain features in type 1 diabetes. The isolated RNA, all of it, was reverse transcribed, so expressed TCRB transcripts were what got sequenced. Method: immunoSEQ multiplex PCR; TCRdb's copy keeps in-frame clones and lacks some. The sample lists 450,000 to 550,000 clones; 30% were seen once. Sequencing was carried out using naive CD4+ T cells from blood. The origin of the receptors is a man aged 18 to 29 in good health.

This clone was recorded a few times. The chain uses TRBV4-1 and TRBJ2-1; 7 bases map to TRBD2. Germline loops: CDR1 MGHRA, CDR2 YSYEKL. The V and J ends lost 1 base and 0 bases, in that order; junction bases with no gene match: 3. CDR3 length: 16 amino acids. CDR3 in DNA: TGCGCCAGCAGCCAAGTTCTAGCGGCCTCCTACAATGAGCAGTTCTTC. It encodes CASSQVLAASYNEQFF.

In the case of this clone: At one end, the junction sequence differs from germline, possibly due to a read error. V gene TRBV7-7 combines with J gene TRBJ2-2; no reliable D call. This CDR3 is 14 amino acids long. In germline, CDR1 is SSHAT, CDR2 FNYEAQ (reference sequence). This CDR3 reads CASSFSENTGELFF. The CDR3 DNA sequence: TGTGCTAGCAGCTTTTCCGAAAACACCGGGGAGCTGTTTTTT.

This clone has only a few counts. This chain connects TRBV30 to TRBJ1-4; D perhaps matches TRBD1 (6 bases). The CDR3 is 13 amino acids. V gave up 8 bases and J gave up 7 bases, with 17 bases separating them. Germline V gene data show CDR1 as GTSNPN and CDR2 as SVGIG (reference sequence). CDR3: CAAAGTRGEKLFF. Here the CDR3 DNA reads TGTGCCGCCGCCGGGACACGGGGTGAAAAACTGTTTTTT. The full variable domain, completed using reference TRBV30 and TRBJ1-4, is SQTIHQWPATLVQPVGSPLSLECTVEGTSNPNLYWYRQAAGRGLQLLFYSVGIGQISSEVPQNLSASRPQDRQFILSSKKLLLSDSGFYLCAAAGTRGEKLFFGSGTQLSVL.

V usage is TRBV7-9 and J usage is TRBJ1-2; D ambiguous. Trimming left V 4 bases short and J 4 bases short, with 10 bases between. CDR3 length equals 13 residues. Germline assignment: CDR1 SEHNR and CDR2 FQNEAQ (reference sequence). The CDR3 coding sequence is TGTGCCAGCAGCTCATTAGGAGCCTATGGCTACACCTTC. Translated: CASSSLGAYGYTF.

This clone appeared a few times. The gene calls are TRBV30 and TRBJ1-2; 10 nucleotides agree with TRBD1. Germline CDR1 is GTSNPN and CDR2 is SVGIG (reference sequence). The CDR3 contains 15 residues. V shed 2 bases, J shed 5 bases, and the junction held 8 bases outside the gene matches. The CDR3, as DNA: TGTGCCTGGAGTAAGCCTGGGGGACAGGGGTATGGCTACACCTTC. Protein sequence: CAWSKPGGQGYGYTF.

CDR3 in DNA: TGTGCCAGCAGCGTATTGGGCAGCGCAGATACGCAGTATTTT. This translates into CASSVLGSADTQYF. J is TRBJ2-3 and V is TRBV9; D gene uncertain. Germline CDR1 SGDLS, CDR2 YYNGEE. The CDR3 is made up of 14 amino acids. V dropped 1 base and J dropped 4 bases, with 10 bases sitting between them.

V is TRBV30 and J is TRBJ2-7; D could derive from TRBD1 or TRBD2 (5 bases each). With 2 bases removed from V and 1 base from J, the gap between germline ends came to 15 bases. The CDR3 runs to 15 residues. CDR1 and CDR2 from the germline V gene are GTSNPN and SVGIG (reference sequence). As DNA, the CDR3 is TGTGCCTGGAGTCCCTTGGGGGAGCCTTCCTACGAGCAGTACTTC. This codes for CAWSPLGEPSYEQYF.

CDR3 DNA sequence: TGTGCCAGCTCACGGGCAGGACGCGATCAGCCCCAGCATTTT. It codes for CASSRAGRDQPQHF. The chain uses TRBV18 and TRBJ1-5; no definite D call. The CDR3 runs to 14 residues. Germline V gene data show CDR1 as KGHSH and CDR2 as LQKENI. V dropped 4 bases and J dropped 5 bases, with 12 bases sitting between them.

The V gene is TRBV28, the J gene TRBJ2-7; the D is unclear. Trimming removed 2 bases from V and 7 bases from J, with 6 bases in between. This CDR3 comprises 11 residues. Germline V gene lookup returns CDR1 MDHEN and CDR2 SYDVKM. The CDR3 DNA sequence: TGTGCCAGCAGTTTAGCGTGGGAGCAGTACTTC. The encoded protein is CASSLAWEQYF.

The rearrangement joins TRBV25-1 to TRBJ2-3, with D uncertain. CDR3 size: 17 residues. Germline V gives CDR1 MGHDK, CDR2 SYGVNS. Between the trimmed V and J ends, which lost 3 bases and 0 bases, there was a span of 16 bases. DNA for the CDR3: TGTGCCAGCAGTGATATTGGCAGCCTAATAAGCACAGATACGCAGTATTTT. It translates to CASSDIGSLISTDTQYF.

The CDR3 protein is CASSLEEPGNIQYF. CDR3 bases: TGTGCCAGCAGCTTGGAGGAGCCCGGAAACATTCAGTACTTC. The genes are TRBV5-4 and TRBJ2-4; D ambiguous. Germline V gene sequence: CDR1 SGHNT, CDR2 YYREEE (reference sequence). V lost 0 bases and J 6 bases, leaving 10 bases between the germline ends. CDR3 length equals 14 residues.

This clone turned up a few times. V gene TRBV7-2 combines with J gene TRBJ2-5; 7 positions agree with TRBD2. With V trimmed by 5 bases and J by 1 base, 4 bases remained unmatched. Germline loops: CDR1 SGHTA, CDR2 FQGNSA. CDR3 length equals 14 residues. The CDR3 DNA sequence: TGTGCCAGCAGCCCCCCGGGAGGCCAAGAGACCCAGTACTTC. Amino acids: CASSPPGGQETQYF.

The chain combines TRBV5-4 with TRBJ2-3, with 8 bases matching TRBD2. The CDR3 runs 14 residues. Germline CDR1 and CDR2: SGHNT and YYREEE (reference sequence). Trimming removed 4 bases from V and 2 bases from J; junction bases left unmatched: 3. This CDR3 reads CASSRTSPTDTQYF. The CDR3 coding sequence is TGTGCCAGCAGCCGGACTAGCCCCACAGATACGCAGTATTTT.

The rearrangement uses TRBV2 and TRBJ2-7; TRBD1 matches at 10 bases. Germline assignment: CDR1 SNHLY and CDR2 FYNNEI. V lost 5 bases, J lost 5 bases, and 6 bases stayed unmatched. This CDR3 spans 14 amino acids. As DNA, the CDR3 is TGTGCCAGCAGTCAGGACAGGGGGAGGGACGAGCAGTACTTC. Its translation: CASSQDRGRDEQYF.

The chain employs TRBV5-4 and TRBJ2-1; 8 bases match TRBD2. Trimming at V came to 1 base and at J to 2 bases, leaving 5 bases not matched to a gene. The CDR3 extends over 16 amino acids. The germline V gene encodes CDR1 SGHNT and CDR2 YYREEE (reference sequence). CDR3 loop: CASSLKSGSAYNEQFF. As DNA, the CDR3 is TGTGCCAGCAGCTTGAAGAGCGGGAGCGCCTACAATGAGCAGTTCTTC. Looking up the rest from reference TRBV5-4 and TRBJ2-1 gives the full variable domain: ETGVTQSPTHLIKTRGQQVTLRCSSQSGHNTVSWYQQALGQGPQFIFQYYREEENGRGNFPPRFSGLQFPNYSSELNVNALELDDSALYLCASSLKSGSAYNEQFFGPGTRLTVL.

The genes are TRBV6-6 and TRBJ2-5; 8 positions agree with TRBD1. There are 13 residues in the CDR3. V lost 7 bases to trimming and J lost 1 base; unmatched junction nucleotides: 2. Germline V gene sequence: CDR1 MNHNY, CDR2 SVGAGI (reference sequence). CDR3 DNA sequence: TGTGCCAGCACCGGACAGGGCCAAGAGACCCAGTACTTC. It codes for CASTGQGQETQYF.

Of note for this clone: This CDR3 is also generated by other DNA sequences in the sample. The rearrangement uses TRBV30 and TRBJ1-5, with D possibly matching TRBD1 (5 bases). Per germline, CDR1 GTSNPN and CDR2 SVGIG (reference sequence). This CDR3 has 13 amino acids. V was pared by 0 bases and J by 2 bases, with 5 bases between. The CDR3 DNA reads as TGTGCCTGGAGTGTAGGGGGCAATCAGCCCCAGCATTTT. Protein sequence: CAWSVGGNQPQHF.

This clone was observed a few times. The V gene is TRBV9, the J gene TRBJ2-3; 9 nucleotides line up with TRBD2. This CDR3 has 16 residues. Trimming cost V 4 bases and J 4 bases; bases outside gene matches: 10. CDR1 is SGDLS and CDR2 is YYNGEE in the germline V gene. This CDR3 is CASSPRLAGVPDTQYF. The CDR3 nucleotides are TGTGCCAGCAGCCCACGGTTAGCGGGAGTCCCAGATACGCAGTATTTT.

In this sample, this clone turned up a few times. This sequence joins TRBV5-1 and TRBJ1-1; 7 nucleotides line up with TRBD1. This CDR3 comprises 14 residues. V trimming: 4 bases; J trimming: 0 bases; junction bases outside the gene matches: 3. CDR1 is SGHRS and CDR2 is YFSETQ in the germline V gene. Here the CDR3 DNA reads TGCGCCAGCAGCCCGGACAGGATGAACACTGAAGCTTTCTTT. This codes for CASSPDRMNTEAFF.

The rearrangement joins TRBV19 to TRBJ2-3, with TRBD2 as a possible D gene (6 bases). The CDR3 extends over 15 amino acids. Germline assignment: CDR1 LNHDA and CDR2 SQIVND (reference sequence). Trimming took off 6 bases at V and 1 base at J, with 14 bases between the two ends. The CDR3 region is CASSSQGLGTDTQYF. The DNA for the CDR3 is TGTGCCAGTAGCTCGCAGGGACTGGGCACAGATACGCAGTATTTT.

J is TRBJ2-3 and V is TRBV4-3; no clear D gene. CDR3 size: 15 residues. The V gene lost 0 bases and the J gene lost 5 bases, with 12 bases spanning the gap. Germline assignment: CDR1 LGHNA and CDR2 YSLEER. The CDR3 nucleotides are TGCGCCAGCAGCCAAGATAGGACCCCAGGAGATACGCAGTATTTT. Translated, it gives CASSQDRTPGDTQYF.

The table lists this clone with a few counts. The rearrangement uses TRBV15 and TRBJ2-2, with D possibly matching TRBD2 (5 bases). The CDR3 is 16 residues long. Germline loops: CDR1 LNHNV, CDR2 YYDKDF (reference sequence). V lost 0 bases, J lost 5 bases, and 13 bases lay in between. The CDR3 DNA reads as TGTGCCACCAGCAGAGATATCCCAGGCGGGACCGGGGAGCTGTTTTTT. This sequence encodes CATSRDIPGGTGELFF.

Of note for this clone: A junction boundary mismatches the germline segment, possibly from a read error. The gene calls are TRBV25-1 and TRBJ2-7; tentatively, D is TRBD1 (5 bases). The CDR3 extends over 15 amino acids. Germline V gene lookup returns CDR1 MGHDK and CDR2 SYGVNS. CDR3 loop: CASSESQVLSSEQYF. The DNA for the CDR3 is TGTGCCAGCAGTGAATCACAGGTATTGTCCTCCGAGCAGTACTTC.

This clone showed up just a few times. The CDR3 is CAWGTGSSYNEQFF. In nucleotides, the CDR3 is TGTGCCTGGGGGACTGGGAGCTCCTACAATGAGCAGTTCTTC. The chain recombines TRBV30 with TRBJ2-1; D might be TRBD2 (6 bases). The CDR3 extends over 14 amino acids. Germline V CDR1 and CDR2: GTSNPN, SVGIG (reference sequence). V lost 5 bases, J lost 0 bases, and 11 bases lay in between. The entire variable domain, with the rest obtained from reference TRBV30 and TRBJ2-1, is as follows: SQTIHQWPATLVQPVGSPLSLECTVEGTSNPNLYWYRQAAGRGLQLLFYSVGIGQISSEVPQNLSASRPQDRQFILSSKKLLLSDSGFYLCAWGTGSSYNEQFFGPGTRLTVL.